The rows below give T cell receptor beta chains drawn from one sample of a study of cytomegalovirus exposure and HLA in healthy donors. Clones were sequenced by immunoSEQ multiplex PCR, and TCRdb holds only the in-frame ones, with some missing. The sample includes fewer than 150,000 clones, 60% to 80% of them seen just once. The sample was PBMCs. The receptor source for this set is a man aged 50-59 years in good health and CMV-seronegative. Each CDR3 is given with its conserved first and last residue. The D gene is left open where the match is weak. The size field is filled for only some rows; it gives once, few, many or a size class.

v_gene	j_gene	abundance	d_gene	CDR3nt	CDR3aa
TRBV27	TRBJ2-3	NA	NA	TGTGCCAGCAGTTTAGGGACTCCCACAGATACGCAGTATTTT	CASSLGTPTDTQYF
TRBV6-1	TRBJ2-7	few	TRBD2	TGTGCCAGCAGTGCCTCAGCGGGAGAGCAGTACTTC	CASSASAGEQYF
TRBV6-5	TRBJ1-2	NA	TRBD1	TGTGCCAGCAGTTACGGACAGGGGAGGGGTGGCTACACCTTC	CASSYGQGRGGYTF
TRBV6-6	TRBJ1-5	NA	NA	TGTGCCAGCAAGTCGGAGGGCGGACAGCCCCAGCATTTT	CASKSEGGQPQHF
TRBV6-1	TRBJ1-1	NA	NA	TGTGCCAGCAGAAACAGGGACCGAGAAGCTTTCTTT	CASRNRDREAFF
TRBV10-1	TRBJ2-5	few	TRBD2	TGCGCCAGCAGTGGTCCTAGCGGGAGGGGCGAAGAGACCCAGTACTTC	CASSGPSGRGEETQYF
TRBV28	TRBJ2-7	NA	TRBD1	TGTGCCAGCAGTTTAGGGGACAGAGTGTACGAGCAGTACTTC	CASSLGDRVYEQYF
TRBV25-1	TRBJ2-1	NA	TRBD2	TGTGCCAGCAGTGGAAGGGGACTAGCGGGAGCGACCTACAATGAGCAGTTCTTC	CASSGRGLAGATYNEQFF
TRBV9	TRBJ2-7	NA	TRBD2	TGTGCCAGCAGCCAAACGACTAGCAGCTCCGAGCAGTACTTC	CASSQTTSSSEQYF
TRBV27	TRBJ2-7	NA	NA	TGTGCCAGCAGTTTACTAGGGGTATCTGTGGACGAGCAGTACTTC	CASSLLGVSVDEQYF
TRBV6-6	TRBJ1-5	NA	NA	TGTGCCAGCAGCTCGGACAGCCCCAATCAGCCCCAGCATTTT	CASSSDSPNQPQHF
TRBV7-9	TRBJ1-2	NA	NA	TGTGCCAGCGGGAGATCGCGGGAGCCCTATGGCTACACCTTC	CASGRSREPYGYTF
TRBV4-3	TRBJ2-7	NA	TRBD2	TGCGCCAGCAGCCACGGACTAGCGGGGTCCTACGAGCAGTACTTC	CASSHGLAGSYEQYF
TRBV29-1	TRBJ1-4	few	TRBD1	TGCAGCGTTTACGGACAGGGAGCTAATGAAAAACTGTTTTTT	CSVYGQGANEKLFF
TRBV4-3	TRBJ1-1	NA	TRBD1	TGCGCCAGCAGCCAGACAGGGAGGAACACTGAAGCTTTCTTT	CASSQTGRNTEAFF
TRBV27	TRBJ2-5	NA	TRBD2	TGTGCCAGCAGTTTATCCTATTGGACTAGCGGTGAAGAGACCCAGTACTTC	CASSLSYWTSGEETQYF
TRBV9	TRBJ2-1	NA	NA	TGTGCCAGCAGCCTACGTAAGGAGGACAATGAGCAGTTCTTC	CASSLRKEDNEQFF
TRBV9	TRBJ2-5	NA	NA	TGTGCCAGCAGTCCCCAAGGTCATGCACGAGGAGAGACCCAGTACTTC	CASSPQGHARGETQYF
TRBV10-1	TRBJ2-3	NA	NA	TGCGCCAGCAGTGAAAGAGCTTGGGATACGCAGTATTTT	CASSERAWDTQYF
TRBV29-1	TRBJ2-1	NA	TRBD2	TGCAGCGTTCTCATCCCGACTAGCGGGAGTAGTGGTGAGCAGTTCTTC	CSVLIPTSGSSGEQFF
TRBV6-5	TRBJ1-1	NA	NA	TGTGCCAGCAGTTACGGGGGCACCGAAGCTTTCTTT	CASSYGGTEAFF
TRBV28	TRBJ1-2	NA	TRBD1	TGTGCCAGCACCCGACAGGGGCCATATGGCTACACCTTC	CASTRQGPYGYTF
TRBV29-1	TRBJ2-5	NA	NA	TGCAGCGTTGCAGCAGGCACGGAGACCCAGTACTTC	CSVAAGTETQYF
TRBV2	TRBJ1-4	NA	TRBD1	TGTGCCAGCAGTCCGCAGGGGGCGACTAATGAAAAACTGTTTTTT	CASSPQGATNEKLFF
TRBV11-2	TRBJ2-5	NA	TRBD1	TGTGCCAGCAGCCCCGGGACAGCCCAAGAGACCCAGTACTTC	CASSPGTAQETQYF
TRBV10-2	TRBJ2-5	NA	TRBD1	TGCGCCAGCAGTCAGGGACAGTTAGAGACCCAGTACTTC	CASSQGQLETQYF
TRBV10-3	TRBJ2-7	NA	NA	TGTGCCATCAGGCAGAACTACGAGCAGTACTTC	CAIRQNYEQYF
TRBV4-1	TRBJ2-2	NA	TRBD1	TGCGCCAGCAGCCAAGATGGGACAGCCTTCTCTGCGGAGCTGTTTTTT	CASSQDGTAFSAELFF
TRBV7-2	TRBJ2-1	NA	TRBD1	TGTGCCAGCAGCGTCGACAGGGGTACCTACAATGAGCAGTTCTTC	CASSVDRGTYNEQFF
TRBV20-1	TRBJ2-7	NA	TRBD1	TGCGGGATCACAGGGGGCTACGAGCAGTACTTC	CGITGGYEQYF
TRBV28	TRBJ2-2	NA	TRBD1	TGTGCCAGCACCCGGGACAGGGACACCGGGGAGCTGTTTTTT	CASTRDRDTGELFF
TRBV6-5	TRBJ1-3	NA	NA	TGTGCCAGCAGTTACCTCCGTGGAAACACCATATATTTT	CASSYLRGNTIYF